These 14 T cell receptor beta chains share one sample of origin, sequenced in a study of radiotherapy plus CTLA-4 blockade in lung cancer. Only in-frame clones appear in the TCRdb table, and some are missing; sequencing was by immunoSEQ multiplex PCR. Here the sample spans tens of thousands of clones, approximately 77% being singletons. Sequences were derived from peripheral blood, sampled from a patient treated with radiotherapy plus ipilimumab. These receptor sequences come from a human donor with non-small cell lung cancer that progressed on radiotherapy plus ipilimumab.

The J gene is TRBJ2-7, the V gene TRBV25-1; the match to TRBD2 covers 10 bases. Germline V gene sequence: CDR1 MGHDK, CDR2 SYGVNS. CDR3 length equals 13 residues. The ends lost 8 bases at V and 3 bases at J; junction bases unmatched: 4. The CDR3 bases are TGTGCCAGCCGGACTAGCGGCAGCTACGAGCAGTACTTC. Translated: CASRTSGSYEQYF.

The rearrangement uses TRBV28 and TRBJ2-5, with 8 positions matching TRBD1. CDR1 is MDHEN and CDR2 is SYDVKM in the germline V gene. J was trimmed by 4 bases and V by 2 bases; bases with no gene match: 12. CDR3 length: 17 residues. CDR3 region: CASSLNSGQGAGETQYF. In DNA, the CDR3 is TGTGCCAGCAGTTTAAATTCCGGGCAGGGGGCGGGAGAGACCCAGTACTTC.

V gene TRBV20-1 combines with J gene TRBJ2-1; TRBD1 or TRBD2 may be the D gene (5 bases each). The CDR3 has 11 amino acids. The germline CDR1 and CDR2 sequences are DFQATT and SNEGSKA (reference sequence). Trimming pared 3 bases from V and 15 bases from J, leaving 15 bases between. The chain's CDR3 is CSASLGARPFF. The CDR3 bases are TGCAGTGCTAGCCTCGGGGCTCGGCCGTTCTTC.

This clone occurred a few times. V gene TRBV7-8 combines with J gene TRBJ2-7; 12 bases match TRBD2. The CDR3 runs 14 residues. Germline V gives CDR1 SGHVS, CDR2 FQNEAQ. J gave up 6 bases and V 4 bases, and 4 bases lay outside the gene matches. In DNA form, the CDR3 reads TGTGCCAGCAGCTCCCTAGCGGGAGGGACCGAGCAGTACTTC. Protein product: CASSSLAGGTEQYF.

This clone was detected once. Sequence at one end of the junction differs from germline and may be a read error. This chain uses TRBV28 with TRBJ1-2; D gene uncertain. The CDR3 covers 18 residues. CDR1 is MDHEN, CDR2 SYDVKM, per germline. CDR3 DNA sequence: TGTGCCAGCAGTGCGTCGGGGTTCCAGTCGCACGGGAACTCTGGCTACACCTTC. Protein sequence: CASSASGFQSHGNSGYTF.

The rearrangement joins TRBV7-8 to TRBJ2-7; TRBD2 is a possible D gene (6 bases). There are 13 residues in the CDR3. Per germline, CDR1 SGHVS and CDR2 FQNEAQ. V was pared by 2 bases and J by 6 bases, with 11 bases between. CDR3 in amino acids: CASSLTSLTEQYF. CDR3 nucleotides: TGTGCCAGCAGCTTAACTAGCTTAACCGAGCAGTACTTC.

In this sample, this clone turned up a few times. The chain is built from TRBV14 and TRBJ1-1, with D unclear. This CDR3 is 13 amino acids long. Trimming removed 0 bases from V and 0 bases from J, with 2 bases in between. Germline V gene data show CDR1 as SGHDN and CDR2 as FVKESK. CDR3 amino acids: CASSQELNTEAFF. The DNA of the CDR3 is TGTGCCAGCAGCCAAGAATTGAACACTGAAGCTTTCTTT.

This sequence joins TRBV5-1 and TRBJ1-2; D remains unclear. V shed 0 bases and J shed 0 bases, with 18 bases lying between them. This CDR3 spans 18 amino acids. Germline CDR1 reads SGHRS; CDR2 reads YFSETQ. This CDR3 reads CASSLGAVGVASNYGYTF. The CDR3 coding sequence is TGCGCCAGCAGCTTGGGGGCGGTCGGAGTGGCTTCTAACTATGGCTACACCTTC.

This chain joins TRBV7-9 and TRBJ2-1, with 10 bases fitting TRBD2. J was trimmed by 9 bases and V by 3 bases; bases with no gene match: 8. Germline V lookup: CDR1 SEHNR, CDR2 FQNEAQ (reference sequence). CDR3 size: 15 residues. CDR3 nucleotides: TGTGCCAGCAGCTTTATAGCGGGAGGCCGCGGTGAGCAGTTCTTC. Protein: CASSFIAGGRGEQFF.

V and J are TRBV6-5 and TRBJ1-1; D call uncertain. Per germline, CDR1 MNHEY and CDR2 SVGAGI. Trimming pared 6 bases from V and 5 bases from J, leaving 10 bases between. The CDR3 consists of 12 residues. The CDR3 region has the DNA TGTGCCAGCAGCCCGTCGTTGACTGAAGCTTTCTTT. Its protein is CASSPSLTEAFF.

This clone has a single count. The CDR3 protein is CASSPPMGGEQYF. The DNA of the CDR3 is TGTGCCAGCTCACCACCGATGGGAGGCGAGCAGTACTTC. The chain is built from TRBV18 and TRBJ2-7; possibly TRBD2 for D (6 bases). CDR1 and CDR2 from the germline V gene are KGHSH and LQKENI. The CDR3 runs 13 residues. Trimming cost V 0 bases and J 6 bases, with 9 bases left between them.

V usage is TRBV10-3 and J usage is TRBJ2-1; 8 nucleotides align to TRBD2. This CDR3 contains 14 residues. The junction had 3 bases not matched to a gene; V was cut back by 6 bases and J by 2 bases. Per germline, CDR1 ENHRY and CDR2 SYGVKD. For the CDR3, the DNA is TGTGCCATCAGAGAACTAGCGGCCTACAATGAGCAGTTCTTC. Protein sequence: CAIRELAAYNEQFF.

CDR3: CASTSSGQENTGELFF. DNA of the CDR3: TGTGCCAGCACTTCTTCGGGACAGGAGAACACCGGGGAGCTGTTTTTT. The chain has TRBV28 and TRBJ2-2, with TRBD1 matching over 8 bases. The CDR3 runs to 16 residues. Germline V gives CDR1 MDHEN, CDR2 SYDVKM. Trimming cost V 7 bases and J 1 base; bases outside gene matches: 8.

The chain links TRBV19 to TRBJ1-5, with D possibly TRBD1 on 5 matching bases. Germline V gives CDR1 LNHDA, CDR2 SQIVND (reference sequence). This CDR3 comprises 14 residues. Trimming left V 6 bases short and J 1 base short, with 10 bases between. The CDR3 nucleotides are TGTGCCAGTAGCGTGGGGGGGAGCAATCAGCCCCAGCATTTT. It specifies CASSVGGSNQPQHF.